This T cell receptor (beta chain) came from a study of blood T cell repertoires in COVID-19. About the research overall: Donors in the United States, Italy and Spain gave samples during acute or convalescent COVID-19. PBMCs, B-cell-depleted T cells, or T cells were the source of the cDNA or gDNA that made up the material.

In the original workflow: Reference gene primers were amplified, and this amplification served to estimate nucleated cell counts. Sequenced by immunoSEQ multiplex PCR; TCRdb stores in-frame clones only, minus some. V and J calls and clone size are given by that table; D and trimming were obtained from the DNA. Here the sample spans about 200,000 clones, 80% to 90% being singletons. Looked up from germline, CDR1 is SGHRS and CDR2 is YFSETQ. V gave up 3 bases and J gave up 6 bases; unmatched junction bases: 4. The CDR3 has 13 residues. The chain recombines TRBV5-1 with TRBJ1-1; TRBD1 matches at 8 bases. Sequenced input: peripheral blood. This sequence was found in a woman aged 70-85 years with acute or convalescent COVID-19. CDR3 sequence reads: CASSWGTGPEAFF. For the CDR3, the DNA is TGCGCCAGCAGCTGGGGGACAGGTCCTGAAGCTTTCTTT.